This TCR beta chain was observed in a study of human T cells and chemical hapten exposure. Whole-study context: Sensitization involved placing 2% DPC onto an approximately 2 cm by approximately 2 cm region of upper inner arm skin.

The study, taken as a whole, reports: TCRs at high frequency, those above 1 in 1000, did not change with DPC sensitization.

V dropped 4 bases and J dropped 3 bases, with 12 bases sitting between them. The V gene's germline CDR1 is LGHDT and CDR2 YNNKEL (reference sequence). CDR3 length equals 14 residues. MiXCR, run by TCRdb on the RACE reads, gives a single entry per CDR3 protein. The profile shows about 380,000 distinct CDR3 sequences, approximately 4.4% of them singletons. This clonotype was seen repeatedly, ten times or more. What it recognizes is unknown. Stated time point: patch test 1, 2 weeks after DPC sensitization. As for treatment: therapeutic diphenylcyclopropenone sensitization with weekly scalp DPC. This receptor was taken from a woman between 45 and 60 years old with alopecia areata. Some clones in this sample may be carry-over from other donors' samples. Sequenced here: whole blood, sampled in connection with sensitization to the hapten diphenylcyclopropenone (DPC). The genes are TRBV3-1 and TRBJ1-2; perhaps TRBD1 as D (6 bases). The CDR3 sequence: CASSRRDIDYGYTF. For the CDR3, the DNA is TGTGCCAGCAGCCGCCGGGACATAGACTATGGCTACACCTTC.